Listed below are T cell receptor beta chains from one sample, sequenced in a study of T cells in Graves' hyperthyroidism and ophthalmopathy. TCRdb used MiXCR to reprocess the multiplex PCR reads, holding one entry per CDR3 protein. The data contain about 600,000 distinct CDR3 sequences, about 14% of them singletons. Source material: blood. The receptor set was obtained from a woman in her forties or fifties with Graves' ophthalmopathy. The CDR3 runs from the conserved cysteine through the conserved F or W. Fields, in order: J gene, V gene, clone size, D gene, CDR3 protein, CDR3 DNA. A D gene is named only where the DNA matches it firmly. Size is omitted from some rows. Given values are once, few, many or a class for expanded clones.

J: TRBJ1-1
V: TRBV9
size: .
D: .
CDR3: CASSVGWLGLGGNTEAFF
DNA: TGTGCCAGCAGCGTAGGATGGTTGGGTCTCGGGGGGAACACTGAAGCTTTCTTT

J: TRBJ1-6
V: TRBV20-1
size: few
D: TRBD1
CDR3: CSAREGQGANSPLHF
DNA: TGCAGTGCTAGAGAGGGACAGGGGGCGAACTCACCCCTCCACTTT

J: TRBJ1-1
V: TRBV6-2/TRBV6-3
size: many
D: .
CDR3: CASSGFSGTEAFF
DNA: TGTGCCAGCTCAGGCTTTTCTGGAACTGAAGCTTTCTTT

J: TRBJ2-1
V: TRBV5-1
size: many
D: TRBD2
CDR3: CASSPGLVWEQFF
DNA: TGCGCCAGCAGCCCGGGACTAGTTTGGGAGCAGTTCTTC

J: TRBJ1-2
V: TRBV29-1
size: .
D: .
CDR3: CSVEANWNYGYTF
DNA: TGCAGCGTTGAAGCGAACTGGAACTATGGCTACACCTTC

J: TRBJ1-1
V: TRBV19
size: .
D: TRBD1
CDR3: CASSIAGTGATEAFF
DNA: TGTGCCAGTAGTATAGCGGGGACAGGGGCCACTGAAGCTTTCTTT

J: TRBJ2-2
V: TRBV12-5
size: .
D: TRBD2
CDR3: CASGLVVAGDPGELFF
DNA: TGTGCTAGTGGTTTGGTAGTAGCGGGAGACCCCGGGGAGCTGTTTTTT

J: TRBJ2-7
V: TRBV4-2
size: .
D: TRBD2
CDR3: CASSHTGTSGSYEQYF
DNA: TGTGCCAGCAGCCATACCGGGACTAGCGGATCCTACGAGCAGTACTTC

J: TRBJ2-3
V: TRBV2
size: many
D: TRBD2
CDR3: CAREAGPGDTQYF
DNA: TGTGCCAGGGAAGCGGGACCGGGAGATACGCAGTATTTT

J: TRBJ2-5
V: TRBV5-1
size: many
D: .
CDR3: CASSYTGRAETQYF
DNA: TGCGCCAGCAGCTATACAGGGCGAGCAGAGACCCAGTACTTC

J: TRBJ2-6
V: TRBV5-1
size: many
D: .
CDR3: CASAPRQSSGANVLTF
DNA: TGCGCCAGCGCCCCTAGACAGAGCTCTGGGGCCAACGTCCTGACTTTC

J: TRBJ2-1
V: TRBV18
size: many
D: TRBD2
CDR3: CASSPSSGSGGNEQFF
DNA: TGTGCCAGCTCACCTTCCAGCGGGAGCGGGGGAAATGAGCAGTTCTTC

J: TRBJ2-7
V: TRBV3-1
size: many
D: TRBD2
CDR3: CASARWTSGYEQYF
DNA: TGTGCCAGCGCCCGTTGGACTAGCGGCTACGAGCAGTACTTC

J: TRBJ2-7
V: TRBV20-1
size: many
D: TRBD2
CDR3: CSARDPLAGSEQYF
DNA: TGCAGTGCTAGAGACCCATTAGCGGGGAGTGAGCAGTACTTC

J: TRBJ1-5
V: TRBV15
size: many
D: .
CDR3: CATSRGLLGDQPQHF
DNA: TGTGCCACCAGCAGAGGTCTTTTGGGGGATCAGCCCCAGCATTTT

J: TRBJ2-7
V: TRBV5-1
size: many
D: TRBD1
CDR3: CASSRDRGPTYEQYF
DNA: TGCGCCAGCAGCCGCGACAGGGGCCCAACCTACGAGCAGTACTTC

J: TRBJ2-1
V: TRBV5-1
size: many
D: .
CDR3: CASSLESSPHNEQFF
DNA: TGCGCCAGCAGCTTGGAGTCTAGCCCCCACAATGAGCAGTTCTTC

J: TRBJ1-1
V: TRBV28
size: many
D: .
CDR3: CASSVPGLRMRAFF
DNA: TGTGCCAGCAGTGTACCGGGACTAAGAATGCGAGCTTTCTTT